This T cell receptor (beta chain) was sequenced in a study of T cell changes during pregnancy in multiple sclerosis. The table came from immunoSEQ multiplex PCR; TCRdb's copy has only in-frame clones and leaves some out. The sample lists 45,000 to 60,000 clones, 80% to 90% occurring once. The sequencing used CD8+ T cells from peripheral blood mononuclear cells, collected in the second trimester of pregnancy. The TCR comes from a female donor with multiple sclerosis, enrolled in a pregnancy study.

CDR3 DNA sequence: TGTGCCAGCAGTCCCAGTCAACGACTAGCAGATCCACAAGAGACCCAGTACTTC. This gives the protein CASSPSQRLADPQETQYF. The gene calls are TRBV27 and TRBJ2-5; 7 bases line up with TRBD2. V shed 5 bases, J shed 2 bases, and the junction held 17 bases outside the gene matches. The CDR3 has 18 amino acids. The germline CDR1 and CDR2 sequences are MNHEY and SMNVEV (reference sequence).